The table lists the clone carrying this T cell receptor beta chain with a few counts. The source of the sample is a study of early T cells in non-severe SARS-CoV-2 infection. The wider study: Chains were unpaired, as sequencing was done on bulk RNA from unsorted whole blood.

TCRdb processed the 5' RACE reads anew with MiXCR; each CDR3 protein has one entry. The table shows more than 65,000 distinct CDR3 sequences, with roughly 4.9% occurring only once. The CDR3 sequence is 13 residues long. The germline V gene encodes CDR1 MDHEN and CDR2 SYDVKM. Trimming took off 5 bases at V and 3 bases at J, with 11 bases between the two ends. This chain uses TRBV28 with TRBJ2-7, with a possible D match to TRBD2 (5 bases). The source of this sequence is an adult who was a healthcare worker with PCR-confirmed SARS-CoV-2 infection or an uninfected control (not recorded which). The donor label of this sample is uncertain. The sample consisted of whole blood, taken at baseline. As DNA, the CDR3 is TGTGCCAGCAGTGCGTCGGGGTTCTACGAGCAGTACTTC. This codes for CASSASGFYEQYF. Complete variable domain (other parts from reference TRBV28 and TRBJ2-7): DVKVTQSSRYLVKRTGEKVFLECVQDMDHENMFWYRQDPGLGLRLIYFSYDVKMKEKGDIPEGYSVSREKKERFSLILESASTNQTSMYLCASSASGFYEQYFGPGTRLTVT.